Sequencing of this TCR beta chain was carried out in a study of blood T cell repertoires in COVID-19. Study processing details: Cell counts per sample came from amplifying reference gene primers. TCRdb keeps only in-frame clones here, not all; method: immunoSEQ multiplex PCR. From that table come the V and J calls and clone size; the DNA was used to work out D and trimming. The sample holds around 470,000 clones, roughly 88% seen once. The germline V gene encodes CDR1 ENHRY and CDR2 SYGVKD. The junction had 3 bases not matched to a gene; V was cut back by 0 bases and J by 5 bases. This CDR3 comprises 14 residues. In terms of age and location, participants ranged from about 18 to 89 years and lived in 24 US areas. Which cohort a participant joined came from the clinical history participants gave. Before being deemed recovered, Cohort 3 donors had two negative PCRs, clearance, or symptom resolution.

The source is a man between 18 and 35 years old who had recovered from COVID-19. Sequenced sample: PBMCs or T cells enriched from blood (not recorded which). V and J are TRBV10-3 and TRBJ2-7, with 8 positions matching TRBD2. The CDR3 reads CAISESNSGDEQYF. DNA of the CDR3: TGTGCCATCAGTGAGTCGAATAGCGGGGACGAGCAGTACTTC.